This record covers a single T cell receptor beta chain. Antigen unknown. The germline V gene has CDR1 SQVTM and CDR2 ANQGSEA. The CDR3 is 13 residues long. This sample is part of a study of monozygotic twins with inflammatory bowel disease. PCR of TCRalpha and TCRbeta cDNA was nested, with two rounds of around 15 and 9 cycles. Each CDR3 protein gets one entry in TCRdb, which reprocessed the 5' RACE reads and gives no DNA. The record lists over 150,000 distinct CDR3 sequences, of which the ten most abundant hold approximately 2.5%. Overall study findings and caveats: IBD patients showed reduced TCRbeta diversity (inverse Simpson) versus healthy co-twins. Treatment differences in immunosuppression may have added variability to the repertoires of patients.

This clonotype originated in a human donor with ulcerative colitis or Crohn's disease, or a healthy co-twin of an affected twin (not recorded which). V gene TRBV29-1 combines with J gene TRBJ2-5; TCRdb's D call, TRBD1, is unchecked because there is no DNA. Sequencing was done on a sample of blood. The CDR3 is CSVQFTGRETQYF.